This T cell receptor (beta chain) is from a study of T cells after posttransplantation cyclophosphamide. Whole-study results and caveats: TRB clonality was highly associated with recipient CMV seropositivity and reactivation. Later post-transplant blood repertoires were often dominated by donor CD8+ memory clones. Skin or GI-infiltrating T cells shared few TRB sequences with blood.

Germline V gene lookup returns CDR1 SGDLS and CDR2 YYNGEE. V lost 4 bases, J lost 8 bases, and 14 bases stayed unmatched. This CDR3 contains 16 residues. The sample holds a few counts of this clone. Its antigen is unidentified. The related graft donor's blood sample was taken on the day of bone marrow donation. Data came from immunoSEQ multiplex PCR; TCRdb stores just in-frame clones and leaves some out. This sample carries more than 35,000 clones and no singletons, and roughly 2.5% goes to the top ten. Sequencing input: PBMCs. The TCR was taken from a man aged 50-60 years in good health, CMV-negative, and a related stem cell transplant donor. V gene TRBV9 combines with J gene TRBJ2-1; 8 nucleotides line up with TRBD2. Here the CDR3 reads CASSPLVAGNFDEQFF. CDR3 nucleotide sequence: TGTGCCAGCAGCCCCCTGGTAGCGGGAAATTTTGATGAGCAGTTCTTC.